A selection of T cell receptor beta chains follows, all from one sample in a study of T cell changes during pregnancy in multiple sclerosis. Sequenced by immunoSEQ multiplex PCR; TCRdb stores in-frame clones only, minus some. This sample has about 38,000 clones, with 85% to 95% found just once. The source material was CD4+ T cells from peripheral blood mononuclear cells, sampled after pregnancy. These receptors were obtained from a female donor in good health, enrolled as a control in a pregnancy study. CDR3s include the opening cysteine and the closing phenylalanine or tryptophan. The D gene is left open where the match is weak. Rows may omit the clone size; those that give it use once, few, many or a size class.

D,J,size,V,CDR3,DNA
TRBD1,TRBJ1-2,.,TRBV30,CACSTGDYGYTF,TGTGCCTGCTCAACAGGGGACTATGGCTACACCTTC
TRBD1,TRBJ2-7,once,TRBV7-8,CASREDRESYEQYF,TGTGCCAGCAGGGAGGACAGGGAATCCTACGAGCAGTACTTC
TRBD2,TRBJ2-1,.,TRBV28,CASSGQGLAKDEQFF,TGTGCCAGCTCCGGCCAGGGACTAGCTAAGGATGAGCAGTTCTTC
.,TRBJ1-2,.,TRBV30,CAWSVGGSNYGYTF,TGTGCCTGGAGTGTAGGGGGTTCTAACTATGGCTACACCTTC
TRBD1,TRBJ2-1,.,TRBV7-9,CASSSGQTSYNEQFF,TGTGCCAGCAGCTCGGGACAGACCTCCTACAATGAGCAGTTCTTC
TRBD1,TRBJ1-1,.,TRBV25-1,CASSEYGQGRDTEAFF,TGTGCCAGCAGTGAGTACGGACAGGGTAGGGACACTGAAGCTTTCTTT
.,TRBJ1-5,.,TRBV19,CASSYPGGGQPQHF,TGTGCCAGTAGTTATCCGGGTGGCGGTCAGCCCCAGCATTTT
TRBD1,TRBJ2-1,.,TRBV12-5,CASVLTGGTEQFF,TGTGCTAGTGTGTTAACAGGGGGCACTGAGCAGTTCTTC
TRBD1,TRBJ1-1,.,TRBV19,CASSNWGQGEGAFF,TGTGCCAGTAGTAATTGGGGACAGGGAGAAGGAGCTTTCTTT
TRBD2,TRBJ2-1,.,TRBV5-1,CASSNSGGSYNEQFF,TGCGCCAGCAGCAATAGCGGGGGCTCCTACAATGAGCAGTTCTTC
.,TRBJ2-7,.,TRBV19,CASSIEGGGNGYEQYF,TGTGCCAGTAGTATAGAAGGTGGGGGGAACGGCTACGAGCAGTACTTC
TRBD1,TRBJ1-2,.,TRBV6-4,CASSETGGYGYTF,TGTGCCAGCAGCGAGACAGGGGGATATGGCTACACCTTC
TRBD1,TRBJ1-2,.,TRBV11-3,CASSLVQGVTQPGYTF,TGTGCCAGCAGCTTAGTACAGGGGGTAACTCAACCGGGCTACACCTTC
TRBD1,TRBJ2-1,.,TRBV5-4,CASSFRDRRYNEQFF,TGTGCCAGCAGCTTCCGGGACAGGCGCTACAATGAGCAGTTCTTC
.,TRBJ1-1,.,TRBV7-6,CASSLIADNEAFF,TGTGCCAGCAGCTTAATCGCTGACAATGAAGCTTTCTTT
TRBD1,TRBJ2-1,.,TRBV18,CASSPGYTGGIYNEQFF,TGTGCCAGCTCACCAGGGTATACAGGGGGCATCTACAATGAGCAGTTCTTC
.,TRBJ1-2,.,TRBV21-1,CASNNPGNGYTF,TGTGCCAGCAACAATCCAGGGAATGGCTACACCTTC
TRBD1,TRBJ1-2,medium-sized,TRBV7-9,CASSPSGQGFGYTF,TGTGCCAGCAGTCCTTCGGGACAGGGCTTTGGCTACACCTTC
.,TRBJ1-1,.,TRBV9,CASSPIDTREAFF,TGTGCCAGCAGCCCAATCGACACAAGGGAAGCTTTCTTT
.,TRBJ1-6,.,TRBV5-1,CASSGRGSYNSPLHF,TGCGCCAGCAGCGGCCGAGGCTCCTATAATTCACCCCTCCACTTT
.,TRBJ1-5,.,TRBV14,CASSQARVNQPQHF,TGTGCCAGCAGCCAAGCCAGGGTCAATCAGCCCCAGCATTTT
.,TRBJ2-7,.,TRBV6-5,CASSSGVVGEQYF,TGTGCCAGCAGTTCCGGTGTCGTCGGCGAGCAGTACTTC
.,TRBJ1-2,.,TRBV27,CASSLEGRGYTF,TGTGCCAGCAGTTTAGAGGGTCGGGGCTACACCTTC
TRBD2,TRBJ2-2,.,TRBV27,CASSPGLAGHTGELFF,TGTGCCAGCAGTCCAGGACTAGCGGGTCACACCGGGGAGCTGTTTTTT
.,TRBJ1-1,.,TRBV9,CASSVAQASTEAFF,TGTGCCAGCAGCGTAGCTCAGGCGAGCACTGAAGCTTTCTTT
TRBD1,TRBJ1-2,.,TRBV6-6,CASVQGANYGYTF,TGTGCCAGTGTACAGGGGGCAAACTATGGCTACACCTTC
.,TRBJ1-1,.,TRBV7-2,CASSLDTNTEAFF,TGTGCCAGCAGCTTGGACACGAACACTGAAGCTTTCTTT
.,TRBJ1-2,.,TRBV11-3,CASSLGTLYGYTF,TGTGCCAGCAGCTTGGGCACTCTCTATGGCTACACCTTC
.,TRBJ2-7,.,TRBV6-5,CASSPPESGYYEQYF,TGTGCCAGCAGCCCACCTGAATCCGGTTACTACGAGCAGTACTTC
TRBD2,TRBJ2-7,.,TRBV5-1,CASSFGLAGMNEQYF,TGCGCCAGCAGCTTCGGACTAGCGGGGATGAACGAGCAGTACTTC
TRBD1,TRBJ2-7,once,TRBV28,CASRTDRGPYEQYF,TGTGCCAGCAGAACGGACAGGGGGCCCTACGAGCAGTACTTC
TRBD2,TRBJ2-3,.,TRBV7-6,CASSVDGGTSTDTQYF,TGTGCCAGCAGCGTCGACGGGGGGACTAGCACAGATACGCAGTATTTT
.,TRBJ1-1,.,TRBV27,CASRARQGRTEAFF,TGTGCCAGCAGGGCCAGGCAGGGTAGGACTGAAGCTTTCTTT
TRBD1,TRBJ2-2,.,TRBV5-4,CASSLLQTGDTGELFF,TGTGCCAGCAGTCTTCTTCAAACAGGGGACACCGGGGAGCTGTTTTTT
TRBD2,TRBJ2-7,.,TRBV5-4,CASSHGGVAYEQYF,TGTGCCAGCAGCCACGGGGGGGTGGCCTACGAGCAGTACTTC
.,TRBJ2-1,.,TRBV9,CASSVAGQSNEQFF,TGTGCCAGCAGCGTAGCAGGACAGAGCAATGAGCAGTTCTTC
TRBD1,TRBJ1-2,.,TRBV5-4,CASSRGQGALNYGYTF,TGTGCCAGCAGCCGGGGACAGGGGGCTTTAAACTATGGCTACACCTTC
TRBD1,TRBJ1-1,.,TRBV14,CASSKWTGKGTEAFF,TGTGCCAGCAGCAAATGGACAGGGAAAGGAACTGAAGCTTTCTTT
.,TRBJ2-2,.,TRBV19,CASTREGSAAGELFF,TGTGCCAGTACCCGAGAGGGTAGCGCAGCCGGGGAGCTGTTTTTT